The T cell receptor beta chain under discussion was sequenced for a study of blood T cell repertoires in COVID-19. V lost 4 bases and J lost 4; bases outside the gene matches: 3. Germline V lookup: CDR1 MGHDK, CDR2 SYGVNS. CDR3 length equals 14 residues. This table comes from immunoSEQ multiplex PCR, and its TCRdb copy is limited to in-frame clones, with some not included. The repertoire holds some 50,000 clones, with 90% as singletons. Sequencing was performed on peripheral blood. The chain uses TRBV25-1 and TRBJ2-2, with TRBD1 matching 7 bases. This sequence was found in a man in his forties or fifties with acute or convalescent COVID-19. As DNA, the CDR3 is TGTGCCAGCAGTGGGGGGACAGCCACCGGGGAGCTGTTTTTT. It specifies CASSGGTATGELFF.